Following are 13 T cell receptor beta chains from one sample sequenced in a study of identical twins. One entry per CDR3 protein, called by TCRdb with MiXCR from the 5' RACE reads. Of about 810,000 distinct CDR3 sequences detected, more than 9% appear once; the ten largest clones hold around 1.5%. These data were also filed under a second study, of yellow fever vaccine responses in identical twins.

The sequenced sample was PBMCs. These receptors originate from a woman aged 18 to 35 in good health.

The chain links TRBV18 to TRBJ1-4; 11 bases are shared with TRBD1. The CDR3 covers 16 residues. The J segment lost 5 bases and the V segment lost 3 bases, leaving 5 bases of the junction unmatched. Per germline, CDR1 KGHSH and CDR2 LQKENI. The CDR3 protein is CASSPGRDRGNEKLFF. DNA of the CDR3: TGTGCCAGCTCACCGGGAAGGGACAGGGGGAATGAAAAACTGTTTTTT.

The chain uses TRBV5-1 and TRBJ2-6; 10 bases line up with TRBD1. The germline gives CDR1 SGHRS, CDR2 YFSETQ. V was pared by 2 bases and J by 2 bases, with 7 bases of the junction left unmatched. The CDR3 contains 18 residues. DNA for the CDR3: TGCGCCAGCAGCTTAGGAGGGACAGGGGTTCCTGGGGCCAACGTCCTGACTTTC. Translation: CASSLGGTGVPGANVLTF.

This clonotype has at least ten counts. V and J are TRBV5-1 and TRBJ1-1; 8 bases are shared with TRBD1. Looked up from germline, CDR1 is SGHRS and CDR2 is YFSETQ. CDR3 length: 13 amino acids. J gave up 5 bases and V 4 bases, and 4 bases lay outside the gene matches. In DNA form, the CDR3 reads TGCGCCAGCAGCGGACAGGGTTTAACTGAAGCTTTCTTT. Its translation: CASSGQGLTEAFF.

This clonotype was seen a handful of times. CDR3 sequence: CASSPPVRTDTQYF. The CDR3 DNA reads TGTGCCAGCTCACCCCCCGTACGCACAGATACGCAGTATTTT. The rearrangement uses TRBV18 and TRBJ2-3, with D uncertain. The length of the CDR3 is 14 residues. The V end lost 3 bases, the J end lost 1 base, and 8 bases lay between the germline ends. Germline V gives CDR1 KGHSH, CDR2 LQKENI.

This clonotype turned up a few times. The rearrangement uses TRBV6-5 and TRBJ2-7; D gene unclear. The germline V and J ends were trimmed by 2 bases and 3 bases, with 26 bases remaining between them. This CDR3 spans 19 amino acids. The germline V gene has CDR1 MNHEY and CDR2 SVGAGI. CDR3 DNA: TGTGCCAGCAGTTACCCCGGGCAGTTCACCCCCAGGAGAGTCTACGAGCAGTACTTC. Translated: CASSYPGQFTPRRVYEQYF.

The chain combines TRBV4-2 with TRBJ2-1; no firm D call. The germline V gene has CDR1 LGHNA and CDR2 YNFKEQ. V was pared by 1 base and J by 5 bases, with 12 bases between. The CDR3 loop spans 15 amino acids. CDR3 nucleotide sequence: TGTGCCAGCAGCCAAGCCCTGACGCATAACAATGAGCAGTTCTTC. It codes for CASSQALTHNNEQFF.

The chain carries TRBV7-9 and TRBJ2-1; 10 positions match TRBD2. CDR3 length equals 15 residues. The trim removed 2 bases at V and 6 bases at J, leaving 4 bases unmatched. Germline CDR1 is SEHNR and CDR2 is FQNEAQ (reference sequence). The CDR3, as DNA: TGTGCCAGCAGCTTAAAAGCGGGAGGGTCCAATGAGCAGTTCTTC. It translates to CASSLKAGGSNEQFF.

This clonotype was counted ten times or more. The V and J genes are TRBV10-3 and TRBJ1-2, with TRBD1 matching 12 bases. Unmatched junction bases numbered 8, after V lost 5 bases and J lost 4 bases. There are 16 residues in the CDR3. CDR1 is ENHRY, CDR2 SYGVKD, per germline. CDR3 coding DNA: TGTGCCATCAGTCCGGGACAGGGGGCCTCTAGCTATGGCTACACCTTC. Its protein is CAISPGQGASSYGYTF.

This clonotype was picked up many times. J is TRBJ1-2 and V is TRBV6-2 or TRBV6-3, with 7 bases aligning to TRBD1. The CDR3 sequence is 15 residues long. CDR1 MNHEY and CDR2 SVGEGT come from the germline V gene. J lost 2 bases, V lost 0 bases, and 3 bases had no gene match. CDR3 loop: CASSYSTGTNYGYTF. The CDR3 DNA sequence: TGTGCCAGCAGTTACTCGACAGGGACCAACTATGGCTACACCTTC.

This clonotype occurred many times. J is TRBJ2-1 and V is TRBV11-3; D perhaps matches TRBD2 (6 bases). The germline gives CDR1 SGHNT, CDR2 YENEEA. The CDR3 runs 14 residues. V lost 1 base and J 7 bases, leaving 11 bases between the germline ends. This CDR3 reads CASSLAGAQNEQFF. In nucleotides, the CDR3 is TGTGCCAGCAGCTTAGCGGGAGCTCAAAATGAGCAGTTCTTC.

The rearrangement joins TRBV19 to TRBJ2-4, with D uncertain. Germline-derived CDR1 and CDR2 are LNHDA and SQIVND (reference sequence). V gave up 3 bases and J gave up 1 base, with 13 bases separating them. CDR3 length equals 16 residues. The CDR3 DNA reads TGTGCCAGTAGTATCAGCCCACCTTCGGCCAAAAACATTCAGTACTTC. It specifies CASSISPPSAKNIQYF.

V and J are TRBV29-1 and TRBJ2-5; D call uncertain. V lost 2 bases and J 5 bases, leaving 12 bases between the germline ends. This CDR3 region has 13 residues. Germline V lookup: CDR1 SQVTM, CDR2 ANQGSEA. As DNA, the CDR3 is TGCAGCGTTGAATTGGCCGCGGTCGAGACCCAGTACTTC. Translation gives CSVELAAVETQYF. The full variable domain, in which reference TRBV29-1 and TRBJ2-5 provide the parts outside the CDR3, is SAVISQKPSRDICQRGTSLTIQCQVDSQVTMMFWYRQQPGQSLTLIATANQGSEATYESGFVIDKFPISRPNLTFSTLTVSNMSPEDSSIYLCSVELAAVETQYFGPGTRLLVL.

This chain joins TRBV7-2 and TRBJ2-1; 8 bases align to TRBD1. The CDR3 has 14 amino acids. Unmatched junction bases numbered 7, after V lost 5 bases and J lost 7 bases. CDR1 and CDR2 from the germline V gene are SGHTA and FQGNSA. This chain's CDR3 is CASSVTGGRNEQFF. CDR3 coding DNA: TGTGCCAGCAGCGTCACAGGGGGTCGGAATGAGCAGTTCTTC. The variable domain in full, with the rest retrieved from reference TRBV7-2 and TRBJ2-1, is GAGVSQSPSNKVTEKGKDVELRCDPISGHTALYWYRQSLGQGLEFLIYFQGNSAPDKSGLPSDRFSAERTGGSVSTLTIQRTQQEDSAVYLCASSVTGGRNEQFFGPGTRLTVL.